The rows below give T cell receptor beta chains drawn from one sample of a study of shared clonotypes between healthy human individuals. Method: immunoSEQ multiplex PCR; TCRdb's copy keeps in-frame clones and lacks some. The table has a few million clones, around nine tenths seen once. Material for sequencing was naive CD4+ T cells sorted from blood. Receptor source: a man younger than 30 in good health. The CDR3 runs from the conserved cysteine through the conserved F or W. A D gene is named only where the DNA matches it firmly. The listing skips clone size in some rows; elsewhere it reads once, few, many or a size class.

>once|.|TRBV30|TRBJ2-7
TGTGCCTGGTCCTCTCTAGGGGAGCAGTACTTC
CAWSSLGEQYF
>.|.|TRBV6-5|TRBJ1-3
TGTGCCAGCAGTTGGCCGGCGCCGAGAAACACCATATATTTT
CASSWPAPRNTIYF
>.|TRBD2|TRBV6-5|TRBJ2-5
TGTGCCAGCAGTTATACTAGCGGGAGCTGGGAGACCCAGTACTTC
CASSYTSGSWETQYF
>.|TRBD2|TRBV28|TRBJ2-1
TGTGCCAGCAGTTTTTCCGGGACTAGCGGGGGGATCTACAATGAGCAGTTCTTC
CASSFSGTSGGIYNEQFF
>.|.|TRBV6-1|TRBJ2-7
TGTGCCAGCAGTGAAGACAGGAGGTACGAGCAGTACTTC
CASSEDRRYEQYF
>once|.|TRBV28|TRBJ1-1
TGTGCCAGCAGGTCATTCCAGGGTATGTTATATACTGAAGCTTTCTTT
CASRSFQGMLYTEAFF
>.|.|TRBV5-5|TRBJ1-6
TGTGCCAGCAGCTTCGCGGCAGGGGTTAATTCACCCCTCCACTTT
CASSFAAGVNSPLHF
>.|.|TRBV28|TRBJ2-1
TGTGCCAGCATCCTGGCGGGACAGCCTAACAATGAGCAGTTCTTC
CASILAGQPNNEQFF
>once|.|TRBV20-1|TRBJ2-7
TGCAGTGCAAAACGGGAGTTCGAGCAGTACTTC
CSAKREFEQYF
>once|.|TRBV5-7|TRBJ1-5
TGTGCCAGCAGCTCTCAGGACAGTCCCTATCAGCCCCAGCATTTT
CASSSQDSPYQPQHF
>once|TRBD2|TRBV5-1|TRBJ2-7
TGCGCCAGCAGCTTGACTAGCGGGTCCTACGAGCAGTACTTC
CASSLTSGSYEQYF
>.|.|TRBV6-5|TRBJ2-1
TGTGCCAGCAAGTCGGGGGCCTACAATGAGCAGTTCTTC
CASKSGAYNEQFF
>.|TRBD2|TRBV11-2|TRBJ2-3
TGTGCCAGCAGCCAGACTAGCCCGGGAGCTAAAACGCAGTATTTT
CASSQTSPGAKTQYF
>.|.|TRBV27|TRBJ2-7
TGTGCCAGCAGCCTGGGGCCAGGGGGGCCCTACGAGCAGTACTTC
CASSLGPGGPYEQYF
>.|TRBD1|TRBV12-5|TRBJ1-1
TGTGCTAGTGGCCCCACAGGGGCGGGGGGAAAAGCTTTCTTT
CASGPTGAGGKAFF
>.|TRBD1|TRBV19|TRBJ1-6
TGTGCCAGTACGGGACAGGGTAATCCACCCCTCCACTTT
CASTGQGNPPLHF
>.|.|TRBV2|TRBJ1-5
TGTGCCAGCAAAAGGAGGACAATGGATAGCAATCAGCCCCAGCATTTT
CASKRRTMDSNQPQHF
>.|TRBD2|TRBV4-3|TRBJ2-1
TGCGCCAGCAGCCGCAAAACGGGGACTAGCATATCGAGCTCCTACAATGAGCAGTTCTTC
CASSRKTGTSISSSYNEQFF
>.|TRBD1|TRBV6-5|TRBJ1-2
TGTGCCAGCAGCCTGGACAGGGCGGGAAACTATGGCTACACCTTC
CASSLDRAGNYGYTF
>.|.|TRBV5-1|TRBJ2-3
TGCGCCAGCAGCTCCAACACAGATACGCAGTATTTT
CASSSNTDTQYF
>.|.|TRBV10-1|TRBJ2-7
TGCGCCAGCAGTGAGTCGCGTTCTTCCCTCTACGAGCAGTACTTC
CASSESRSSLYEQYF
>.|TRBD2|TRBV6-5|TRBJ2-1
TGTGCCAGCAGTTCCGGACTAGCGGGGGCTAGGCGGTTCTTC
CASSSGLAGARRFF
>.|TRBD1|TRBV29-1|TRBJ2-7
TGCAGCGTGGGACAGGGGGCATACGAGCAGTACTTC
CSVGQGAYEQYF
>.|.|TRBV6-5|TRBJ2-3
TGTGCCAGCAAACCGCCCGTTGCGCAGTATTTT
CASKPPVAQYF
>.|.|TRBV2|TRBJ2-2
TGTGCCAGCAGTGATTCGGGGGCCGGGACCGGGGAGCTGTTTTTT
CASSDSGAGTGELFF
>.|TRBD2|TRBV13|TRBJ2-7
TGTGCCAGCAGCCTAACCCTCCTAGCGGGAGGGCGGTTGGACGAGCAGTACTTC
CASSLTLLAGGRLDEQYF
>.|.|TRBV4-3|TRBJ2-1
TGCGCCAGCAGCCAAGAACCGTTGGGGAGGAATGAGCAGTTCTTC
CASSQEPLGRNEQFF
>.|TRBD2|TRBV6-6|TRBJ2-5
TGTGCCAGCAGTTACTCTCTAGCGGGGGGGGAGACCCAGTACTTC
CASSYSLAGGETQYF
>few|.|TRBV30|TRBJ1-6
TGTGCCTGGAGTAACAGGGTAGACTCACCCCTCCACTTT
CAWSNRVDSPLHF
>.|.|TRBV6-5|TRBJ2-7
TGTGCCAGCAGTTACGCGTCAGGAACCCACTACGAGCAGTACTTC
CASSYASGTHYEQYF
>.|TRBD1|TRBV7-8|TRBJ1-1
TGTGCCAGCAGCGACAGGGCGCGAGCTTTCTTT
CASSDRARAFF
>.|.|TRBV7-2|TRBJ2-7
TGTGCCAGCAGCTTAGTGGAGGGAGCTTACGAGCAGTACTTC
CASSLVEGAYEQYF
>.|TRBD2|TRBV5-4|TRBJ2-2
TGTGCCAGCAGCTTAACGCGGGGGGCAAGGACCGGGGAGCTGTTTTTT
CASSLTRGARTGELFF
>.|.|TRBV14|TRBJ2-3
TGTGCCAGCAGCCGACTAGGGGCCGCAAATACGCAGTATTTT
CASSRLGAANTQYF
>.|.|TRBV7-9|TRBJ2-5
TGTGCCAGCGGGGGGTCGGGGGTCCAAGAGACCCAGTACTTC
CASGGSGVQETQYF
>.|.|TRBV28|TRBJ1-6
TGTGCCTGGGCCAGCTCAAATTCACCCCTCCACTTT
CAWASSNSPLHF
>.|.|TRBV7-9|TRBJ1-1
TGTGCCAGCAGTCGGGACCCCATGCACACTGAAGCTTTCTTT
CASSRDPMHTEAFF
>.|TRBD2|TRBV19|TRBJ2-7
TGTGCCAGTAGTAGCCTAGCGGGTCCTCTCGAGCAGTACTTC
CASSSLAGPLEQYF
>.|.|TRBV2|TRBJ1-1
TGTGCCAGCAGCTCTCAGACAGCCACTGAAGCTTTCTTT
CASSSQTATEAFF
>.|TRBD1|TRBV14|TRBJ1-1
TGTGCCAGCAGGGGGAGGGGGCAGAACACTGAAGCTTTCTTT
CASRGRGQNTEAFF
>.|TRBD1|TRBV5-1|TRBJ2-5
TGTGCCAGCAGTTACAGGGGAGAGACCCAGTACTTC
CASSYRGETQYF
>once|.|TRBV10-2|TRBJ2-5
TGCGCCAGCAGTGAGCAAGGTGGGGAGACCCAGTACTTC
CASSEQGGETQYF
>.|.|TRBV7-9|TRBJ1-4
TGTGCCAGCAGCAAAGACAGTGAAAAACTGTTTTTT
CASSKDSEKLFF
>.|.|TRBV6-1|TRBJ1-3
TGTGCCAGCACCGACAGGTCTGGAAACACCATATATTTT
CASTDRSGNTIYF
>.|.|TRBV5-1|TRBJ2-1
TGCGCCAGCAGCACCATAAGCTCCTACAATGAGCAGTTCTTC
CASSTISSYNEQFF
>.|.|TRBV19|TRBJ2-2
TGTGCCAGTAGCCCACAGGGAACGATGGGCACCGGGGAGCTGTTTTTT
CASSPQGTMGTGELFF
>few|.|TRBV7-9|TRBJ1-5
TGTGCCAGCAGCTTAGACAGCAATCAGCCCCAGCATTTT
CASSLDSNQPQHF
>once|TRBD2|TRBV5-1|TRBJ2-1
TGCGCCAGCAGCTCCACCGGGACTAGCGCGGGCAATGAGCAGTTCTTC
CASSSTGTSAGNEQFF